This T cell receptor beta chain is drawn from a study of graft-versus-host responses after intestinal transplantation. Points from the study as a whole: There was an association between peak levels of circulating GvH clones and early post-transplant HvG declines.

Co-plating was performed using about 200,000 CFSE-labeled responder cells and about 200,000 irradiated, violet-dye-labeled stimulator cells. At the end of the reaction, proliferating CFSE-low CD3+CD4+ and CD3+CD8+ responders were sorted. Measured with immunoSEQ multiplex PCR; TCRdb has only the in-frame clones, and not every one. Among about 4,600 clones, over 25% were seen once, and the ten largest hold approximately 4.7%. This clone was observed a few times. The receptor was isolated from a human patient who received an intestinal transplant. Material: alloreactive CD4+ T cells from a mixed lymphocyte reaction culture, obtained before intestinal transplant. The subset was: CFSE-low proliferating T cells sorted from roughly six-day pre-transplant mixed lymphocyte reaction (GvH or HvG direction).

CDR3 sequence (DNA): TGTGCCAGCAGCCCTCTCCCTCCAGATACGCAGTATTTT. This codes for CASSPLPPDTQYF. The chain links TRBV5-4 to TRBJ2-3; D not resolved. Per germline, CDR1 SGHNT and CDR2 YYREEE (reference sequence). V was cut by 4 bases and J by 4 bases, with 10 bases left in between. This CDR3 region has 13 residues.